Shown below are 15 T cell receptor beta chains from a single sample sequenced in a study of CD4 and CD8 cells across lung adenocarcinoma regions. TCRdb fed the PCR reads into MiXCR, producing one record per CDR3 protein. Altogether around 25,000 distinct CDR3 sequences are present, about half being singletons, with the ten largest covering around 50%. The sequenced sample was CD8+ T cells from the center of a lung tumor. Receptors were obtained from a male donor with lung adenocarcinoma. The CD4 and CD8 labels of this study may be unreliable.

V and J are TRBV6-5 and TRBJ2-3; 11 bases align to TRBD2. Germline loops: CDR1 MNHEY, CDR2 SVGAGI. The V gene end was trimmed by 4 bases and the J gene end by 5 bases; junction bases not matched to a gene: 5. This CDR3 has 15 amino acids. The CDR3 here is CASSLAGGPGDTQYF. DNA of the CDR3: TGTGCCAGCAGTTTAGCGGGGGGGCCGGGAGATACGCAGTATTTT.

There are a few counts of this clonotype. The CDR3 loop reads CASSPLAGVWKEQYF. As DNA, the CDR3 is TGTGCCAGCAGCCCGTTAGCGGGAGTATGGAAAGAGCAGTACTTC. J is TRBJ2-4 and V is TRBV7-2, with 9 bases matching TRBD2. Trimming removed 5 bases from V and 13 bases from J; junction bases left unmatched: 15. Germline lookup yields CDR1 SGHTA and CDR2 FQGNSA. The CDR3 is 15 residues long.

On this clonotype itself: One end of the junction is discordant with germline, which a read error may explain. CDR3 in DNA: TGTGCCATCAGGGGTGGGACTAGCGGGAAAATCGCGCAGTACTTT. Translation: CAIRGGTSGKIAQYF. The rearrangement links TRBV10-3 to TRBJ2-4; 13 nucleotides agree with TRBD2. This CDR3 is built from 15 residues. Germline CDR1 ENHRY, CDR2 SYGVKD.

This chain connects TRBV20-1 to TRBJ2-1; the D call may be TRBD1 or TRBD2 (5 bases each). Germline V gives CDR1 DFQATT, CDR2 SNEGSKA (reference sequence). The CDR3 consists of 13 residues. V was cut by 5 bases and J by 5 bases, with 13 bases left in between. CDR3 in amino acids: CSASGTLNNEQFF. The CDR3 nucleotides read TGCAGTGCTTCCGGGACCTTAAACAATGAGCAGTTCTTC.

The chain uses TRBV5-3 and TRBJ2-3; D possibly corresponds to TRBD2 (6 bases). TRBV5-3 is classed as an ORF, of uncertain function. With 7 bases removed from V and 0 bases from J, the gap between germline ends came to 9 bases. There are 13 residues in the CDR3. The CDR3 DNA reads TGTGCCAGATTCCGGGGGAGCACAGATACGCAGTATTTT. It yields the protein CARFRGSTDTQYF.

This clonotype was counted many times. The CDR3 DNA follows: TGTGCCAGCACCTCGGTGGTCGGAAGCTCTGGGGCCAACGTCCTGACTTTC. Residues: CASTSVVGSSGANVLTF. The genes are TRBV12-3 or TRBV12-4 and TRBJ2-6, with unresolved D. This CDR3 spans 17 amino acids. V dropped 7 bases and J dropped 0 bases, with 16 bases sitting between them.

On this clonotype: A read error may account for a junction end that differs from germline. The chain recombines TRBV6-1 with TRBJ2-1; 8 nucleotides match TRBD1. The CDR3 runs 14 residues. Looked up from germline, CDR1 is MNHNS and CDR2 is SASEGT. This CDR3 is CASRGQVARDEQYF. In DNA, the CDR3 is TGTGCCAGCAGGGGACAGGTGGCCCGGGATGAGCAGTATTTC.

The V gene is TRBV7-3, the J gene TRBJ2-1; D is uncertain. V lost 5 bases and J 7 bases, leaving 6 bases between the germline ends. The CDR3 is 11 residues long. Germline-derived CDR1 and CDR2 are SGHTA and FQGTGA. The CDR3 protein is CASSTGNEQFF. DNA for the CDR3: TGTGCCAGCAGCACGGGTAATGAGCAGTTCTTC.

A note on this clonotype: Relative to the germline gene, one junction end is altered; a read error may explain this. The gene calls are TRBV6-1 and TRBJ2-2, with D perhaps TRBD2 (7 bases). The CDR3 contains 16 residues. Germline-derived CDR1 and CDR2 are MNHNS and SASEGT. The CDR3 coding sequence is TGTGCCAGCAGTGAAGCTGGGGGGGCGCACACCGAGGCGCTGTATTTT. Protein product: CASSEAGGAHTEALYF.

This clonotype was found many times. The rearrangement joins TRBV12-3 or TRBV12-4 to TRBJ2-1, with 14 nucleotides matching TRBD2. Unmatched junction bases numbered 6, after V lost 5 bases and J lost 9 bases. This CDR3 has 15 amino acids. The CDR3 loop reads CASSPGLAGVGEQFF. The DNA for the CDR3 is TGTGCCAGCAGTCCGGGACTAGCGGGAGTAGGTGAGCAGTTCTTC.

Turning to this clonotype: An end of the junction differs from the germline gene, which may be a read error. The chain links TRBV12-3 or TRBV12-4 to TRBJ2-4, with D possibly being TRBD1 or TRBD2 (5 bases each). This CDR3 is 15 amino acids long. CDR3 loop: CARRLGASSQNIQYF. The CDR3 DNA follows: TGTGCCCGCCGACTCGGGGCTTCGAGCCAAAATATTCAGTACTTT.

Comment on this clonotype: Its ends do not fully match the called genes, so a read error is possible. The chain recombines TRBV6-1 with TRBJ2-4; 11 bases agree with TRBD2. This CDR3 has 15 amino acids. The germline CDR1 and CDR2 sequences are MNHNS and SASEGT. In DNA, the CDR3 is TGTGCCAGCAGTGAAGAGACTAGCGGGATATGGAAGCAGTATTTC. Amino acids: CASSEETSGIWKQYF.

In its sample, this clonotype is medium-sized. The gene calls are TRBV6-5 and TRBJ2-1; D is unclear. The ends were cut back, 0 bases at V and 6 bases at J, with 12 bases in the middle. CDR1 and CDR2 (germline): MNHEY, SVGAGI. This CDR3 comprises 15 residues. The CDR3 nucleotides are TGTGCCAGCAGTTACTCTAGCCCCCCCGTCAATGAGCAGTTCTTC. As protein: CASSYSSPPVNEQFF.

In regard to this clonotype: With a much larger clone just one base away, this may be a read error. The V and J genes are TRBV5-1 and TRBJ2-2, with 8 positions matching TRBD1. Germline lookup yields CDR1 SGHRS and CDR2 YFSETQ. The CDR3 has 15 residues. J lost 1 base, V lost 4 bases, and 3 bases had no gene match. The DNA of the CDR3 is TGCGCCAGCAGCGCCGGGACAGGGAACACCGGGGAGCTGTTTTTT. Encoded protein: CASSAGTGNTGELFF.

This clonotype was found a few times. The chain combines TRBV7-6 with TRBJ2-4; possible D gene TRBD1, 5 bases. This CDR3 region has 13 residues. V gave up 5 bases and J gave up 14 bases, with 19 bases separating them. Germline CDR1 SGHVS, CDR2 FNYEAQ. CDR3 DNA sequence: TGTGCCAGCAGCCAATCTCCTACAGGTCCCAAGTACTTC. Its translation: CASSQSPTGPKYF.